The sequence of this T cell receptor beta chain was determined in a study of blood T cells in healthy people across ages. Study overall: Per two T cells, about one barcoded beta molecule was captured through template switching.

The second PCR ran about 6 to 11 cycles with a sample-barcoded 5' primer and J-beta primers. TCRdb re-analysed the 5' RACE reads in MiXCR, keeping a single row per CDR3 protein. The sample consists of approximately 1,700,000 distinct CDR3 sequences, 30% to 40% of them appearing once. About this clonotype itself: Its antigen is currently unknown.

Isolation of PBMCs gave at least 7 million cells per sample. Overall study results and limits: The authors considered diversity estimates from one million T cells to be underestimates.

The CDR3 covers 14 residues. The ends were cut back, 5 bases at V and 4 bases at J, with 14 bases in the middle. Sequencing used blood. This TCR was sampled from a human donor in good health. V usage is TRBV12-3 or TRBV12-4 and J usage is TRBJ1-2; D remains ambiguous. CDR3 DNA: TGTGCCAGCAGTCCGATAGTGGGGATCTATGGCTACACCTTC. It encodes CASSPIVGIYGYTF.